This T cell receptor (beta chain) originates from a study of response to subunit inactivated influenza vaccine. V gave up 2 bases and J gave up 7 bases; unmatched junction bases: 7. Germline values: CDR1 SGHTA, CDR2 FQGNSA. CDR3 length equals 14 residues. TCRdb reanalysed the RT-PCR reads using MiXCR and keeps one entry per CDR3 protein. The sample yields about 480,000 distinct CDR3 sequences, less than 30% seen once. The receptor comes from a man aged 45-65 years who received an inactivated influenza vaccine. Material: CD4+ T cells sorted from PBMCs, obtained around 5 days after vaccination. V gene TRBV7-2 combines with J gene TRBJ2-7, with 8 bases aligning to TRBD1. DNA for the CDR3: TGTGCCAGCAGCTTAACGCAGGGGGCTGGTGAGCAGTACTTC. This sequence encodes CASSLTQGAGEQYF.